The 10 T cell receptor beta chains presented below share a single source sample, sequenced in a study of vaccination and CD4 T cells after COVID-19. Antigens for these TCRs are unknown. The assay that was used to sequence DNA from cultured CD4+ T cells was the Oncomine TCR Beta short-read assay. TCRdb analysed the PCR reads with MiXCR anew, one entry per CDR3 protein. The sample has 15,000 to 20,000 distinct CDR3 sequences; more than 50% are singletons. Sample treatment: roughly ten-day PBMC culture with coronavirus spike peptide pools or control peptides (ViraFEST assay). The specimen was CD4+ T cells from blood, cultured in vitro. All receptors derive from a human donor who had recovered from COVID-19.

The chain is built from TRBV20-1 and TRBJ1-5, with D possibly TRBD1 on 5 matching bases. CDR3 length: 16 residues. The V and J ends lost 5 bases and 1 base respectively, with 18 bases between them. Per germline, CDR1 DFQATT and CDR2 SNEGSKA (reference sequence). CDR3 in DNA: TGCAGTGCTGCAGAGCCCCGGGGCGGAAGCAATCAGCCCCAGCATTTT. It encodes CSAAEPRGGSNQPQHF.

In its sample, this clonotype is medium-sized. CDR3 amino acids: CASSLLSNYGYTF. DNA for the CDR3: TGCGCCAGCAGCTTGCTATCTAACTATGGCTACACCTTC. The rearrangement joins TRBV5-1 to TRBJ1-2; D remains ambiguous. The germline V and J ends were trimmed by 1 base and 0 bases, with 4 bases remaining between them. The CDR3 contains 13 residues. Germline V CDR1 and CDR2: SGHRS, YFSETQ.

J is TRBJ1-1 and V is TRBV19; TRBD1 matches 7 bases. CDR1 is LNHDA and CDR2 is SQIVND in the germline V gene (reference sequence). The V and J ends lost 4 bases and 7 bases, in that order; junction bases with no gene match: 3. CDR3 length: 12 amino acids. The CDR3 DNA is TGTGCCAGTAGTACTGGGACAGTTGAAGCTTTCTTT. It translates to CASSTGTVEAFF.

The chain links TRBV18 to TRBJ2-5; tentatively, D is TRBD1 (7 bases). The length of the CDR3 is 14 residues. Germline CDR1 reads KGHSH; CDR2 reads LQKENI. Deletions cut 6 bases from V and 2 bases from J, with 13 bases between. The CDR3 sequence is CASSRQGGQETQYF. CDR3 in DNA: TGTGCCAGCTCGCGGCAGGGGGGTCAAGAGACCCAGTACTTC.

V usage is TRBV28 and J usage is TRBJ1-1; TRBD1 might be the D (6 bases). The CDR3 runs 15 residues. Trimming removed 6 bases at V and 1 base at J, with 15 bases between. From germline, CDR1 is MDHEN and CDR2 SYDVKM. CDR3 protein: CASSPHSGANTEAFF. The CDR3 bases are TGTGCCAGCAGCCCCCATTCAGGGGCGAACACTGAAGCTTTCTTT.

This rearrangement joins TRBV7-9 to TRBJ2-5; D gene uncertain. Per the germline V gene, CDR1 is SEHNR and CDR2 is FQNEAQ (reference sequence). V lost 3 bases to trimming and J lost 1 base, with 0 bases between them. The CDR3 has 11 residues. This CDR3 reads CASSFQETQYF. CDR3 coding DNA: TGTGCCAGCAGCTTCCAAGAGACCCAGTACTTC.

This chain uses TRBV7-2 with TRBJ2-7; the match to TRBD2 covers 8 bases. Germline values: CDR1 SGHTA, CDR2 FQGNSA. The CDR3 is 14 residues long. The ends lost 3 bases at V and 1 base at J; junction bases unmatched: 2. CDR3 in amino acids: CASSLREDSYEQYF. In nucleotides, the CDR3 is TGTGCCAGCAGCTTGCGGGAGGATTCCTACGAGCAGTACTTC.

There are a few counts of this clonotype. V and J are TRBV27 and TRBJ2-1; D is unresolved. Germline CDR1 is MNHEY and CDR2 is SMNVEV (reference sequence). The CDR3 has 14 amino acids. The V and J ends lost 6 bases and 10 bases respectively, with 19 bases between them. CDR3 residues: CASSLKVSRREQFF. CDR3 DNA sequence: TGTGCCAGCAGCCTAAAAGTAAGTCGACGAGAGCAGTTCTTC.

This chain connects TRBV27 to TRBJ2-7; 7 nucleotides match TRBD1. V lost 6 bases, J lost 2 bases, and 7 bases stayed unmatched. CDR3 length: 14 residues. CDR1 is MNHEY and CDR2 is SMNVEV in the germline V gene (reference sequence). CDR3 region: CASSSAGTAYEQYF. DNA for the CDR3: TGTGCCAGCAGCTCCGCCGGGACAGCCTACGAGCAGTACTTC.

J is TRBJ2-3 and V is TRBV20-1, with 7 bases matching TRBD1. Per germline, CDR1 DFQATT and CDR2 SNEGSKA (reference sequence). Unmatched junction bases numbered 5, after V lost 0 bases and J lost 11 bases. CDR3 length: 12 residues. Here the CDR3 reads CSARDSTGRQYF. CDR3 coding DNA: TGCAGTGCTAGAGATTCGACAGGGCGGCAGTATTTT.